These 14 T cell receptor beta chains were sequenced from one sample in a study of blood T cell repertoires in COVID-19. The repertoire was sequenced with immunoSEQ multiplex PCR; TCRdb's copy has only in-frame clones and lacks some. The table includes around 50,000 clones, 88% detected once. Specimen: peripheral blood. All receptors derive from a man between 50 and 59 years old with active COVID-19.

The rearrangement links TRBV5-4 to TRBJ2-1; 10 bases are shared with TRBD2. The CDR3 loop spans 17 amino acids. CDR1 is SGHNT and CDR2 is YYREEE in the germline V gene (reference sequence). With 4 bases clipped from V and 0 bases from J, the junction kept 7 bases outside the gene matches. The CDR3: CASSPAGLAASYNEQFF. CDR3 DNA: TGTGCCAGCAGCCCCGCCGGACTAGCGGCCTCCTACAATGAGCAGTTCTTC.

The rearrangement joins TRBV7-8 to TRBJ1-4, with TRBD1 matching over 12 bases. Germline values: CDR1 SGHVS, CDR2 FQNEAQ. Losses at the gene ends were 5 bases for V and 8 bases for J; bases not matched to a gene: 9. The CDR3 is 16 residues long. CDR3 residues: CASSTSGQGAREKLFF. The CDR3, as DNA: TGTGCCAGCAGCACCTCGGGACAGGGGGCTCGGGAAAAACTGTTTTTT. Variable domain in full (rest from reference TRBV7-8 and TRBJ1-4): GAGVSQSPRYKVAKRGQDVALRCDPISGHVSLFWYQQALGQGPEFLTYFQNEAQLDKSGLPSDRFFAERPEGSVSTLKIQRTQQEDSAVYLCASSTSGQGAREKLFFGSGTQLSVL.

In its sample, this clone was seen once. One end of the junction fails to match germline, which may point to a read error. This rearrangement joins TRBV19 to TRBJ2-5; 10 nucleotides line up with TRBD2. Germline V gives CDR1 LNHDA, CDR2 SQIVND (reference sequence). The CDR3 has 14 amino acids. CDR3 loop: CATSGLAEQETQYF. DNA of the CDR3: TGTGCCACTAGTGGACTAGCGGAACAAGAGACCCAGTACTTC.

The genes are TRBV6-6 and TRBJ2-7; 8 bases are shared with TRBD2. The V gene end was trimmed by 0 bases and the J gene end by 6 bases; junction bases not matched to a gene: 7. The CDR3 runs to 15 residues. The germline gives CDR1 MNHNY, CDR2 SVGAGI (reference sequence). As DNA, the CDR3 is TGTGCCAGCAGTTACTCGAATAGCGGGACGCGCGAGCAGTACTTC. Its protein is CASSYSNSGTREQYF.

The chain carries TRBV5-6 and TRBJ2-7, with 7 nucleotides matching TRBD1. The ends lost 4 bases at V and 2 bases at J; junction bases unmatched: 6. Germline V CDR1 and CDR2: SGHDT, YYEEEE. The CDR3 is made up of 14 amino acids. Here the CDR3 reads CASSPWDSPYEQYF. The CDR3 DNA is TGTGCCAGCAGCCCGTGGGACAGTCCCTACGAGCAGTACTTC.

The chain is built from TRBV5-4 and TRBJ2-7, with 8 bases matching TRBD2. The V and J ends lost 4 bases and 0 bases, in that order; junction bases with no gene match: 9. CDR1 is SGHNT and CDR2 is YYREEE in the germline V gene (reference sequence). The CDR3 loop spans 16 amino acids. CDR3 residues: CASSGPGLGVSYEQYF. Here the CDR3 DNA reads TGTGCCAGCAGCGGTCCGGGACTAGGGGTCTCCTACGAGCAGTACTTC.

This rearrangement joins TRBV6-5 to TRBJ1-5; TRBD1 is a possible D gene (6 bases). CDR3 length equals 15 residues. Germline CDR1 and CDR2: MNHEY and SVGAGI. V was pared by 7 bases and J by 0 bases, with 13 bases between. CDR3 bases: TGTGCCAGCAAGATGGACAGATATAGCAATCAGCCCCAGCATTTT. This translates into CASKMDRYSNQPQHF.

The chain has TRBV7-2 and TRBJ1-2; unclear D gene. CDR3 size: 13 residues. The germline CDR1 and CDR2 sequences are SGHTA and FQGNSA. Trimming took off 1 base at V and 3 bases at J, with 6 bases between the two ends. The CDR3 region is CASSLEAYYGYTF. The CDR3, as DNA: TGTGCCAGCAGCTTAGAAGCCTACTATGGCTACACCTTC.

This clone was picked up one time. The CDR3 nucleotides are TGTGCCGGCGGGGGGGCCCACTCTGGAGATACGCAGTATTTT. It is translated as CAGGGAHSGDTQYF. The V call is TRBV6-5, the J call TRBJ2-3, with 9 bases identical to TRBD2. Germline V CDR1 and CDR2: MNHEY, SVGAGI. This CDR3 has 14 amino acids. J was trimmed by 5 bases and V by 11 bases; bases with no gene match: 11.

This chain uses TRBV27 with TRBJ1-1; TRBD1 is a possible D gene (5 bases). This CDR3 spans 13 amino acids. Looked up from germline, CDR1 is MNHEY and CDR2 is SMNVEV (reference sequence). V lost 2 bases to trimming and J lost 11 bases, with 15 bases between them. This CDR3 reads CASSLGQTLRAFF. DNA for the CDR3: TGTGCCAGCAGTTTAGGACAAACGTTACGGGCTTTCTTT.

V gene TRBV18 combines with J gene TRBJ2-4; D not resolved. The V and J ends lost 5 bases and 3 bases respectively, with 5 bases between them. The CDR3 spans 12 residues. Germline-derived CDR1 and CDR2 are KGHSH and LQKENI. The CDR3 coding sequence is TGTGCCAGCTCAGACAACAAAAACATTCAGTACTTC. It yields the protein CASSDNKNIQYF.

The chain joins TRBV5-1 to TRBJ2-1; 7 bases match TRBD2. The CDR3 is 17 residues long. Germline loops: CDR1 SGHRS, CDR2 YFSETQ. V was clipped by 0 bases and J by 7 bases; unmatched bases: 13. The CDR3 region is CASSLGLVRGGQNEQFF. In DNA form, the CDR3 reads TGCGCCAGCAGCTTGGGTTTGGTAAGGGGAGGGCAGAATGAGCAGTTCTTC.

V is TRBV27 and J is TRBJ2-1; no clear D. Germline CDR1 and CDR2: MNHEY and SMNVEV (reference sequence). Trimming left V 3 bases short and J 10 bases short, with 10 bases between. The length of the CDR3 is 12 residues. The DNA of the CDR3 is TGTGCCAGCAGTTTCTCGCGGCAAGAGCAGTTCTTC. Residues: CASSFSRQEQFF.

The chain joins TRBV19 to TRBJ1-1, with 7 bases aligning to TRBD1. The CDR3 has 16 amino acids. The germline V gene has CDR1 LNHDA and CDR2 SQIVND (reference sequence). V lost 1 base to trimming and J lost 8 bases; unmatched junction nucleotides: 13. The CDR3 loop reads CASSIVGTDTVLEAFF. Written as DNA, the CDR3 is TGTGCCAGTAGTATAGTGGGGACAGATACTGTCCTCGAAGCTTTCTTT.